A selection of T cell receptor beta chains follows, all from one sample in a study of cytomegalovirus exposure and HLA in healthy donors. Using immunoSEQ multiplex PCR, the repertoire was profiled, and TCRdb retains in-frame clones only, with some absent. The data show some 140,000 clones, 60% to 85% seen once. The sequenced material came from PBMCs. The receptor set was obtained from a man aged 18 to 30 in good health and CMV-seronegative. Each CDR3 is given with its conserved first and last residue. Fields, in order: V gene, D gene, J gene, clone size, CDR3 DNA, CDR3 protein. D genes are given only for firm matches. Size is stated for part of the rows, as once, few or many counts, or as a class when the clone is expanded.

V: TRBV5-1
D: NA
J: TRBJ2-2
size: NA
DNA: TGCGCCAGCGTTTCCGAGGCCGGGGAGCTGTTTTTT
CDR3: CASVSEAGELFF

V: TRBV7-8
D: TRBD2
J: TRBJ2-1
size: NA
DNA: TGTGCCAGCAGCTTAGACCCATTTAGCGGGGGATCCTACAATGAGCAGTTCTTC
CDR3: CASSLDPFSGGSYNEQFF

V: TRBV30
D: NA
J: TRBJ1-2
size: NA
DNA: TGTGCCTGGATTACCCTGGGGGCTGGCTACACCTTC
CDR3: CAWITLGAGYTF

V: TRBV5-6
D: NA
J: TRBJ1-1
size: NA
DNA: TGTGCCAGCAGCTTTTCGGACACTGAAGCTTTCTTT
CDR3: CASSFSDTEAFF

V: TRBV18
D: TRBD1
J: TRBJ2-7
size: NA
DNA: TGTGCCAGCTCACCAGGGGACAGAGTCGCCTACGAGCAGTACTTC
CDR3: CASSPGDRVAYEQYF

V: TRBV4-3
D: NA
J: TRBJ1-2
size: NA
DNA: TGCGCCAGCAGCCAAGATTCGGGGTACTATGGCTACACCTTC
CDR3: CASSQDSGYYGYTF

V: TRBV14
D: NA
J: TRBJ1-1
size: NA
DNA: TGTGCCAGCAGCCAAGCGGGGTTAAAAGCTTTCTTT
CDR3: CASSQAGLKAFF

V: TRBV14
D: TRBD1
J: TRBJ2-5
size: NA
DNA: TGTGCCAGCAGCCAGAGCCGGGACAGGGTGTTGGGGACCCAGTACTTC
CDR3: CASSQSRDRVLGTQYF

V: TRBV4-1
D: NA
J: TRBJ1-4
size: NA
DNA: TGCGCCAGCAGCCAAGCGGCGGCGTTTAATGAAAAACTGTTTTTT
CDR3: CASSQAAAFNEKLFF

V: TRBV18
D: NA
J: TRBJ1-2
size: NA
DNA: TGTGCCAGCTCACCAGCAGGACAGCCTAACTATGGCTACACCTTC
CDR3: CASSPAGQPNYGYTF

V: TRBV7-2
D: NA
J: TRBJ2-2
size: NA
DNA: TGTGCCACCGAAAGGGGGGGCCTGACCGGGGAGCTGTTTTTT
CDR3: CATERGGLTGELFF

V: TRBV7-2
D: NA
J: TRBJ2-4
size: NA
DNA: TGTGCCAGCAGCTTAGGCGATCTTCCTGTAGCCAAAAACATTCAGTACTTC
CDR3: CASSLGDLPVAKNIQYF

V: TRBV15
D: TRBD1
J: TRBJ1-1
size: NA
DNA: TGTGCCACCAGCAGAGTACAGGGGCGTGAAGCTTTCTTT
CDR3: CATSRVQGREAFF

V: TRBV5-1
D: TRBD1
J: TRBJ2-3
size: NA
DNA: TGCGCCAGCAGCTGGACCAGGGGACAGGGAGGGGATACGCAGTATTTT
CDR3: CASSWTRGQGGDTQYF

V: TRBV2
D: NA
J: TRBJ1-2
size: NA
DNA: TGTGCCAGCAGTGACCCCGGGGGTGGTAGGGATCACTATGGCTACACCTTC
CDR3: CASSDPGGGRDHYGYTF

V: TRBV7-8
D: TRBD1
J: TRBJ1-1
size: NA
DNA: TGTGCCAGCAGCCAAGACAGGGGTAGCACTGAAGCTTTCTTT
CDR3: CASSQDRGSTEAFF

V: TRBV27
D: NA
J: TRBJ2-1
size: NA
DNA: TGTGCCAGCAGCCCCTCATATAGCAGGGCCAATGAGCAGTTCTTC
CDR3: CASSPSYSRANEQFF

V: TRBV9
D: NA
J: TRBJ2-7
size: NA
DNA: TGTGCCAGCAGCGTAGATTCGGGGGAAGAAGCCTACGAGCAGTACTTC
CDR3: CASSVDSGEEAYEQYF

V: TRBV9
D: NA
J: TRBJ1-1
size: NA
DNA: TGTGCCAGCAGCGGCCTGGCGGGGAACACTGAAGCTTTCTTT
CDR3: CASSGLAGNTEAFF

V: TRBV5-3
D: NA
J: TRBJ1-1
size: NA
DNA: TGTGCCAGAAGCTTGGCTAGCGGTGGGGTGAACACTGAAGCTTTCTTT
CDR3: CARSLASGGVNTEAFF

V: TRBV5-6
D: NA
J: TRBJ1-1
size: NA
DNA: TGTGCCAGCAGCCCGCGGGGGGGGCTGGGGAACACTGAAGCTTTCTTT
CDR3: CASSPRGGLGNTEAFF

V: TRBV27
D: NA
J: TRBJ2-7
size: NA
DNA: TGTGCCAGCAGTTTAATTAGGGGGCCTCAAAGGGTAGCGGAGTACTTC
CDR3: CASSLIRGPQRVAEYF

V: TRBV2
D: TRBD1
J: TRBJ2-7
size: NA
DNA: TGTGCCAGCAGGGTTACAGGGGGCGAGGGGTACTTC
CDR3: CASRVTGGEGYF

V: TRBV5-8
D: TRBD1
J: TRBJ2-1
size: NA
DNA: TGTGCCAGCACTACTTGGACAGGTGCCCCAAATGAGCAGTTCTTC
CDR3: CASTTWTGAPNEQFF

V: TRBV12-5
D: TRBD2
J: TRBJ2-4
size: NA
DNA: TGTGCTAGTGGTTTGGTACGCGTTAGCGGGGACCCCATTCAGTACTTC
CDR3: CASGLVRVSGDPIQYF

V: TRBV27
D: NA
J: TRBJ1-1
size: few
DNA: TGTGCCAGCAGTCGGGGGAAGGTGACTGAAGCTTTCTTT
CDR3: CASSRGKVTEAFF

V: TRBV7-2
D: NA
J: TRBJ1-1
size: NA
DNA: TGTGCCAGCAGCTTAGGGGACATTACTGAAGCTTTCTTT
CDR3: CASSLGDITEAFF

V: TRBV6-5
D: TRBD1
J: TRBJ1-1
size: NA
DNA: TGTGCCAGCAGTTTATCGTCAGGGGGGAACACTGAAGCTTTCTTT
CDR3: CASSLSSGGNTEAFF

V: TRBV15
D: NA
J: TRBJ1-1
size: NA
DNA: TGTGCCACCAGCAGAGTAGGGGAAGGTGAAGCTTTCTTT
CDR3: CATSRVGEGEAFF

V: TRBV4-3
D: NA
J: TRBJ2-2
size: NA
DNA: TGCGCCAGCACAGGGAACACCGGGGAGCTGTTTTTT
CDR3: CASTGNTGELFF

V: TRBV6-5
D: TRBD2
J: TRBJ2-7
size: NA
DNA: TGTGCCAGCAGTCGCAGCGGGGGTGTTCGAGAGCAGTACTTC
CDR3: CASSRSGGVREQYF

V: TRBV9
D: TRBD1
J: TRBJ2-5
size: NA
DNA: TGTGCCAGCAGCGTAGCAGGGGGCGATGAGACCCAGTACTTC
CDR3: CASSVAGGDETQYF

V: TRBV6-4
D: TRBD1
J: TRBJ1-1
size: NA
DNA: TGTGCCAGCAGACCCAGTCACAGGGGATTTTCTGAAGCTTTCTTT
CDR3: CASRPSHRGFSEAFF

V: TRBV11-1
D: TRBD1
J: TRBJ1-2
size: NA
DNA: TGTGCCAGCAGCCGCGGACAGGGCGGCTATGGCTACACCTTC
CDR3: CASSRGQGGYGYTF

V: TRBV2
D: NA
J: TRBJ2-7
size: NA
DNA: TGTGCCAGCAGTGAGCAGGGGAAGAACTACGAGCAGTACTTC
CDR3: CASSEQGKNYEQYF

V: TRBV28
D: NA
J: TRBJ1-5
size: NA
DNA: TGTGCCAGCAGTTTATTAGACTCCTCCGATCAGCCCCAGCATTTT
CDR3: CASSLLDSSDQPQHF

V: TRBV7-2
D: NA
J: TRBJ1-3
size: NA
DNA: TGTGCCAGCAGCTCTAACTCTGGAAACACCATATATTTT
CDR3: CASSSNSGNTIYF

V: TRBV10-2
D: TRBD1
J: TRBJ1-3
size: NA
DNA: TGCGCCAGCAGTGGGACAGGGATACCTGGAAACACCATATATTTT
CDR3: CASSGTGIPGNTIYF

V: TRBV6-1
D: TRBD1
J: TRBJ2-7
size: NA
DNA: TGTGCCAGCAGGGACGCTGGACAGGGCTTCGAGCAGTACTTC
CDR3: CASRDAGQGFEQYF

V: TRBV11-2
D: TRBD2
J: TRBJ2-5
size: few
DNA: TGTGCCAGCAGCTCACTTTTGGTGGTAGCGGGGGTGGAGACCCAGTACTTC
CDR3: CASSSLLVVAGVETQYF

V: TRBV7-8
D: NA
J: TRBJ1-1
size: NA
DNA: TGTGCCAGCAGCTTCCCGTTAAGAGTGAACACTGAAGCTTTCTTT
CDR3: CASSFPLRVNTEAFF

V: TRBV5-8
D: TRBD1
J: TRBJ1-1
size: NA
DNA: TGTGCCAGCAGCCCGCGGCTAACAGGGGGCACTGAAGCTTTCTTT
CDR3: CASSPRLTGGTEAFF

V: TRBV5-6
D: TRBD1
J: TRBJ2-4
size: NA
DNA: TGTGCCAGCAGCCCCGACAGGGGGCTGGCCAAAAACATTCAGTACTTC
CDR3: CASSPDRGLAKNIQYF

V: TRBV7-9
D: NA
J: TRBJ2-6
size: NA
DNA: TGTGCCAGCAGGGTAGAGGCCAACGTCCTGACTTTC
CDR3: CASRVEANVLTF

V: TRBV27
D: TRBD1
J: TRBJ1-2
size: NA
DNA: TGTGCCAGCAGTCAGGGACAGGGGGTTTTTGGCTACACCTTC
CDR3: CASSQGQGVFGYTF

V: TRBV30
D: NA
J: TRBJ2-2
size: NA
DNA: TGTGCCTGGAGTACGGGGTACACCGGGGAGCTGTTTTTT
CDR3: CAWSTGYTGELFF

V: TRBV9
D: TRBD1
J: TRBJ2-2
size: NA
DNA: TGTGCCAGCAGCACATGGACAGGAGCAGGGACCGGGGAGCTGTTTTTT
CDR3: CASSTWTGAGTGELFF

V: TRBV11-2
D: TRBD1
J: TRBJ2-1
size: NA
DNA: TGTGCCAGCAGCCTCCGGGACAGGGGGCGGTCAGACAATGAGCAGTTCTTC
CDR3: CASSLRDRGRSDNEQFF

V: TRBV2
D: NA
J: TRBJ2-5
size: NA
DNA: TGTGCCAGCAGTGACGGTGCGGTCTTACGCTACAAGGAGACCCAGTACTTC
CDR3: CASSDGAVLRYKETQYF

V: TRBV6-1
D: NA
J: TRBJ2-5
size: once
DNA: TGTGCCAGCAGTGTCTACAGGTCAAGGGAGACCCAGTACTTC
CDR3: CASSVYRSRETQYF

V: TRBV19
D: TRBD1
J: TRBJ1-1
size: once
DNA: TGTGCCAGTAGTATACCCCGCAGGGGGCAGCCGTGGAGGACTGAAGCTTTCTTT
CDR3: CASSIPRRGQPWRTEAFF

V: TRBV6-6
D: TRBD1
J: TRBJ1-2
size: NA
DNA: TGTGCCAGCAGTTACGGACAGGGAAACTATGGCTACACCTTC
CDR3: CASSYGQGNYGYTF

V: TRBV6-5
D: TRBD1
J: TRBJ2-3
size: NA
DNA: TGTGCCAGCAGGACGGACAGGACTTTCACAGATACGCAGTATTTT
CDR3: CASRTDRTFTDTQYF

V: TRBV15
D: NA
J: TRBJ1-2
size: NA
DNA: TGTGCCACCAGCAGAGATCTGGGGGCTATCTATGGCTACACCTTC
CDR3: CATSRDLGAIYGYTF

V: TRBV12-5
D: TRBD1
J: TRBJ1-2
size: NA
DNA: TGTGCTAGTGGTTTTGACAGGGTCTATGGCTACACCTTC
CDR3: CASGFDRVYGYTF

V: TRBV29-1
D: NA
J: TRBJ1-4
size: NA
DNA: TGCAGCGTCACAAAGACAGGATTTAATGAAAAACTGTTTTTT
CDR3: CSVTKTGFNEKLFF

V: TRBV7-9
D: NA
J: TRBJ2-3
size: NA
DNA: TGTGCCCTTCTAGGGGGCGGGGGGGATACGCAGTATTTT
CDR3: CALLGGGGDTQYF